These 21 T cell receptor beta chains were all obtained from the same sample, sequenced in a study of T cells in narcolepsy. Sequenced by immunoSEQ multiplex PCR; TCRdb stores in-frame clones only, minus some. The sample holds some 25,000 clones; 75% to 90% are singletons and the top ten take roughly 1.3%. Sequences were obtained from CD45RA- memory CD4+ T cells from PBMCs. These receptors were collected from a human donor with narcolepsy.

Turning to this clone: This specimen includes other DNA sequences encoding the same CDR3. V is TRBV6-4 and J is TRBJ2-7; 7 bases are a match to TRBD1. V lost 9 bases to trimming and J lost 2 bases; unmatched junction nucleotides: 4. The germline CDR1 and CDR2 sequences are MRHNA and SNTAGT. The CDR3 totals 12 residues. The CDR3 protein is CASPGGPYEQYF. CDR3 DNA: TGTGCCAGTCCAGGGGGACCCTACGAGCAGTACTTC.

The gene calls are TRBV7-9 and TRBJ1-4, with a weak D call TRBD1 (5 bases). Trimming removed 8 bases at V and 11 bases at J, with 21 bases between. CDR1 and CDR2 (germline): SEHNR, FQNEAQ (reference sequence). The CDR3 is 14 residues long. The CDR3 nucleotides read TGTGCCAGCTCGGGGGGGGATCCAGACGAGAAACTGTTTTTT. Residues: CASSGGDPDEKLFF. The whole variable domain, remainder taken from reference TRBV7-9 and TRBJ1-4, is DTGVSQNPRHKITKRGQNVTFRCDPISEHNRLYWYRQTLGQGPEFLTYFQNEAQLEKSRLLSDRFSAERPKGSFSTLEIQRTEQGDSAMYLCASSGGDPDEKLFFGSGTQLSVL.

Remarks on this clone: Given the absence of the conserved phenylalanine or tryptophan at the CDR3 end, a read error is likely. Because the CDR3's place on the DNA is in doubt, the DNA is left out and the CDR3 is given as listed by TCRdb. The chain is built from TRBV5-6 and TRBJ1-1. From its first to its last residue, the CDR3 has 9 amino acids. Germline V gene data show CDR1 as SGHDT and CDR2 as YYEEEE. CDR3 sequence reads: CASSLVTPN.

CDR3 loop: CASRIGTANTGELFF. DNA of the CDR3: TGTGCCAGCAGGATCGGGACAGCGAACACCGGGGAGCTGTTTTTT. The chain has TRBV6-6 and TRBJ2-2; 7 bases line up with TRBD1. This CDR3 has 15 residues. The germline V gene has CDR1 MNHNY and CDR2 SVGAGI (reference sequence). Trimming cost V 6 bases and J 0 bases; bases outside gene matches: 4.

The gene calls are TRBV5-4 and TRBJ1-1; D is ambiguous. This CDR3 has 14 amino acids. From germline, CDR1 is SGHNT and CDR2 YYREEE (reference sequence). The V gene lost 2 bases and the J gene lost 3 bases, with 11 bases spanning the gap. The CDR3 spells CASSFPGRDTEAFF. DNA for the CDR3: TGTGCCAGCAGCTTCCCGGGGAGGGACACTGAAGCTTTCTTT.

This clone has only a few counts. V gene TRBV4-2 combines with J gene TRBJ1-1, with D hard to call. Looked up from germline, CDR1 is LGHNA and CDR2 is YNFKEQ. CDR3 size: 13 residues. Trimming stripped 0 bases from V and 11 bases from J, with 13 bases between. Here the CDR3 reads CASSQEGRAFAFF. CDR3 DNA: TGTGCCAGCAGCCAAGAGGGGAGGGCTTTCGCTTTCTTT.

This chain links TRBV11-3 with TRBJ2-7; no reliable D call. The germline CDR1 and CDR2 sequences are SGHNT and YENEEA. V lost 5 bases, J lost 2 bases, and 13 bases lay in between. The CDR3 covers 14 residues. As DNA, the CDR3 is TGTGCCAGCAGCGGAGATAACCCTCCCTACGAGCAGTACTTC. It specifies CASSGDNPPYEQYF.

The gene calls are TRBV9 and TRBJ2-5, with D uncertain. Per germline, CDR1 SGDLS and CDR2 YYNGEE. V lost 0 bases and J 2 bases, leaving 11 bases between the germline ends. The CDR3 extends over 15 amino acids. CDR3 DNA: TGTGCCAGCAGCGTAGCCGCAGGAAGGCAAGAGACCCAGTACTTC. This translates into CASSVAAGRQETQYF.

The rearrangement links TRBV9 to TRBJ1-2; TRBD1 agrees at 7 bases. J was trimmed by 1 base and V by 3 bases; bases with no gene match: 3. This CDR3 region has 14 residues. Germline V CDR1 and CDR2: SGDLS, YYNGEE. The CDR3 spells CASSGRQGNYGYTF. The CDR3 nucleotides are TGTGCCAGCAGCGGGCGACAGGGTAACTATGGCTACACCTTC.

V usage is TRBV5-1 and J usage is TRBJ2-3; D is unresolved. The CDR3 is 14 residues long. Germline V CDR1 and CDR2: SGHRS, YFSETQ. The ends were cut back, 5 bases at V and 1 base at J, with 11 bases in the middle. The DNA of the CDR3 is TGCGCCAGCAGAGAGCTACCGGGCACAGATACGCAGTATTTT. It codes for CASRELPGTDTQYF.

The chain links TRBV5-1 to TRBJ2-7; TRBD2 aligns across 9 bases. Germline trimming cut 3 bases from V and 0 bases from J; bases unmatched to any gene: 7. The CDR3 contains 16 residues. Germline CDR1 reads SGHRS; CDR2 reads YFSETQ. CDR3 DNA: TGCGCCAGCAGCTCTAATCTAGCGGGAAACTCCTACGAGCAGTACTTC. Translating gives CASSSNLAGNSYEQYF.

This clone occurred a few times. The chain has TRBV15 and TRBJ2-7, with 7 nucleotides matching TRBD2. V shed 9 bases, J shed 0 bases, and the junction held 5 bases outside the gene matches. CDR3 length: 13 residues. CDR1 is LNHNV and CDR2 is YYDKDF in the germline V gene (reference sequence). The CDR3 DNA follows: TGTGCCACGGGGGGGACCCTCTCCTACGAGCAGTACTTC. Translating gives CATGGTLSYEQYF.

The genes are TRBV2 and TRBJ2-5; 8 bases fit TRBD2. The germline V gene encodes CDR1 SNHLY and CDR2 FYNNEI. The CDR3 has 17 residues. V was pared by 6 bases and J by 5 bases, with 17 bases of the junction left unmatched. The CDR3 DNA reads TGTGCCAGCAGATTCATGACTAGCGCCCCAGGGACGGAGACCCAGTACTTC. As protein: CASRFMTSAPGTETQYF.

The V call is TRBV6-5, the J call TRBJ2-5; 7 bases line up with TRBD1. The CDR3 spans 14 residues. Germline V gene lookup returns CDR1 MNHEY and CDR2 SVGAGI. Germline trimming cut 6 bases from V and 4 bases from J; bases unmatched to any gene: 8. The CDR3 nucleotides are TGTGCCAGCAGCCCCGACAGGGATCTAGAGACCCAGTACTTC. Protein sequence: CASSPDRDLETQYF.

The chain has TRBV6-1 and TRBJ2-2; 12 bases agree with TRBD2. CDR1 is MNHNS, CDR2 SASEGT, per germline. The CDR3 sequence is 16 residues long. V shed 4 bases and J 5 bases; nucleotides not matched to a gene: 5. CDR3 protein: CASSALAGGETGELFF. The CDR3 coding sequence is TGTGCCAGCAGTGCGCTAGCGGGAGGGGAAACCGGGGAGCTGTTTTTT.

The rearrangement uses TRBV7-9 and TRBJ2-3; 13 bases are shared with TRBD2. This CDR3 comprises 18 residues. With 5 bases clipped from V and 1 base from J, the junction kept 9 bases outside the gene matches. In germline, CDR1 is SEHNR, CDR2 FQNEAQ (reference sequence). The CDR3 sequence: CASSPRTSGSMGTDTQYF. The CDR3 DNA sequence: TGTGCCAGCAGCCCTAGGACTAGCGGGAGTATGGGCACAGATACGCAGTATTTT.

The chain combines TRBV30 with TRBJ2-5; D remains ambiguous. The CDR3 has 13 amino acids. The V gene lost 0 bases and the J gene lost 5 bases, with 10 bases spanning the gap. Germline loops: CDR1 GTSNPN, CDR2 SVGIG (reference sequence). This chain's CDR3 is CAWSVRVRETQYF. CDR3 nucleotides: TGTGCCTGGAGTGTGCGAGTGCGGGAGACCCAGTACTTC.

The rearrangement joins TRBV7-2 to TRBJ2-2; D perhaps matches TRBD2 (5 bases). Germline V gene lookup returns CDR1 SGHTA and CDR2 FQGNSA. V was clipped by 5 bases and J by 1 base, with 14 bases between them. The CDR3 consists of 16 residues. This CDR3 is CASSPGVVGNTGELFF. The CDR3 DNA reads TGTGCCAGCAGCCCCGGGGTAGTGGGGAACACCGGGGAGCTGTTTTTT. Drawing the rest from reference TRBV7-2 and TRBJ2-2, the complete variable domain is GAGVSQSPSNKVTEKGKDVELRCDPISGHTALYWYRQSLGQGLEFLIYFQGNSAPDKSGLPSDRFSAERTGGSVSTLTIQRTQQEDSAVYLCASSPGVVGNTGELFFGEGSRLTVL.

The table lists this clone with a few counts. The chain combines TRBV12-1 with TRBJ2-7; the table's D call, TRBD2, has no DNA check behind it. TRBV12-1 represents a pseudogene. The CDR3 length is 15 residues. DNA for the CDR3: TGTGCCAGCAGCTTACCTGACAGGACTAGGAGTGAGCAGTACTTC. As protein: CASSLPDRTRSEQYF.

J is TRBJ2-3 and V is TRBV28; 14 nucleotides line up with TRBD2. Unmatched junction bases numbered 11, after V lost 5 bases and J lost 1 base. The CDR3 sequence is 19 residues long. CDR1 and CDR2 (germline): MDHEN, SYDVKM. The CDR3 spells CASSLRGLAGVYRTDTQYF. CDR3 coding DNA: TGTGCCAGCAGTCTTAGGGGACTAGCGGGAGTATATCGCACAGATACGCAGTATTTT.

CDR3 sequence: CASSIGAGTGATTEAFF. CDR3 nucleotide sequence: TGTGCCAGTAGTATAGGGGCCGGGACAGGGGCTACAACTGAAGCTTTCTTT. The chain employs TRBV19 and TRBJ1-1; 10 positions agree with TRBD1. CDR1 and CDR2 from the germline V gene are LNHDA and SQIVND (reference sequence). V dropped 1 base and J dropped 5; count of bases not matched to a gene: 10. This CDR3 spans 17 amino acids.